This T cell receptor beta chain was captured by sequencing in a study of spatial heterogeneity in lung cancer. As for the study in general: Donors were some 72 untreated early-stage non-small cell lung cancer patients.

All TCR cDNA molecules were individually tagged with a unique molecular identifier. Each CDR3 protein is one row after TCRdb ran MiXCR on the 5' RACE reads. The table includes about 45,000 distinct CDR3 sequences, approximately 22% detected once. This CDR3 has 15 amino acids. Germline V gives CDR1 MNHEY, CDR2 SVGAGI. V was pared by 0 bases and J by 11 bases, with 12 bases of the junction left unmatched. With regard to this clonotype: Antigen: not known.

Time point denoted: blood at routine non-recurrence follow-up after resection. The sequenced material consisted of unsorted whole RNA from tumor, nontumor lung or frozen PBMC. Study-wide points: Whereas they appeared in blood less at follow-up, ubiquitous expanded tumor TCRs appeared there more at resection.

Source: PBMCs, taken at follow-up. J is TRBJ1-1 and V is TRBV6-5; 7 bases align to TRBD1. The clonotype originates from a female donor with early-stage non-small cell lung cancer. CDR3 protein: CASSYSGTDRRGAFF. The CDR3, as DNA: TGTGCCAGCAGTTACTCTGGGACAGACCGCCGGGGGGCTTTCTTT.